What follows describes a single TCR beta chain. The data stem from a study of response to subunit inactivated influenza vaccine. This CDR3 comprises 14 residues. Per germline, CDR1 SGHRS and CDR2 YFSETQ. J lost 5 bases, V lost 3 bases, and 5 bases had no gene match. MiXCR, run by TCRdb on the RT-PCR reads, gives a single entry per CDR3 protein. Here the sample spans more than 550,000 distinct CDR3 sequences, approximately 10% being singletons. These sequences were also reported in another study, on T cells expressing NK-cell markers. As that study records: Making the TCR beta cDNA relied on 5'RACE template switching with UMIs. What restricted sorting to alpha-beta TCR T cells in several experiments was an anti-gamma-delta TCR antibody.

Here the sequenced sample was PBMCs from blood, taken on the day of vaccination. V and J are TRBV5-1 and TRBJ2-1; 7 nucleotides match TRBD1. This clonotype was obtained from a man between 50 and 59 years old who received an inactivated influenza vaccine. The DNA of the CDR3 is TGCGCCAGCAGCTGGGGACAGATCGACAATGAGCAGTTCTTC. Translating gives CASSWGQIDNEQFF.